This T cell receptor beta chain was documented in a study of blood T cell repertoires in COVID-19. Study summary: T cells, B-cell-depleted T cells, or PBMCs provided the cDNA or gDNA that served as material.

Using immunoSEQ multiplex PCR, the repertoire was profiled, and TCRdb retains in-frame clones only, with some absent. The table has around 140,000 clones, around 84% seen once; the top ten hold 2% to 3%. Cohort assignment relied on participant-reported clinical history. CDR1 SSHAT and CDR2 FNYEAQ come from the germline V gene (reference sequence). This CDR3 spans 13 amino acids. A note on this clone: The junction departs from germline at one end; a sequencing error may be responsible.

The chain carries TRBV7-7 and TRBJ2-5; a weak D match, TRBD1 (5 bases). The TCR was taken from a man aged 40-55 years with acute COVID-19. The material sequenced was PBMCs or T cells enriched from blood (not recorded which). The CDR3 loop is CASSSPGQETQYF. In nucleotides, the CDR3 is TGTGCTAGCAGCTCACCAGGGCAAGAGACCCAGTACTTC.